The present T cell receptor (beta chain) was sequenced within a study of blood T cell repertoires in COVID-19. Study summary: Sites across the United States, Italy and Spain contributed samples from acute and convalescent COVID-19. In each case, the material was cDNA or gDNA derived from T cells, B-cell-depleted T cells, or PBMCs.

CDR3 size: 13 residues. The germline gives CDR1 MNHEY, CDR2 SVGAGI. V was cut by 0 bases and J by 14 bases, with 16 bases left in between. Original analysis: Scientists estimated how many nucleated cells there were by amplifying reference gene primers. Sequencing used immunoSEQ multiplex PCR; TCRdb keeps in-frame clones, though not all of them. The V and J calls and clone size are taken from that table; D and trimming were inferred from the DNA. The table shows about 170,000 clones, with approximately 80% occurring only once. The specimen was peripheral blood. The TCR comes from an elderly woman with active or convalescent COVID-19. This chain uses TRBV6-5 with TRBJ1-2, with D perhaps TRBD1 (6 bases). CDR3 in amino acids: CASSYSNLGGLTF. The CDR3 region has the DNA TGTGCCAGCAGTTACTCGAACTTGGGGGGGCTAACCTTC.